This T cell receptor (beta chain) was recorded in a study of blood T cells in healthy people across ages. The authors drew roughly 9.8 milliliters of peripheral blood from each donor. At least 6 million PBMCs were isolated per sample. The CDR3 runs 14 residues. Looked up from germline, CDR1 is MGHRA and CDR2 is YSYEKL. Sample-barcoded 5' priming and a J-beta primer mix drove a second PCR of about 6 to 12 cycles. Every cDNA was tagged by a template-switch adaptor with 12 random nucleotides. A single record per CDR3 protein comes from TCRdb applying MiXCR to the 5' RACE reads. The table lists fewer than 1,000,000 distinct CDR3 sequences, more than 40% of them singletons. On this clonotype itself: The junction departs from germline at one end; a sequencing error may be responsible.

The origin of this receptor is a man in his sixties in good health. The rearrangement joins TRBV4-1 to TRBJ2-3; no firm D call. Sequencing used blood. CDR3 sequence reads: CASGQGSSFDTQYF. CDR3 DNA sequence: TGCGCCAGCGGCCAAGGTTCTAGTTTCGATACGCAGTATTTT.